The sequence of this T cell receptor (beta chain) was determined in a study of T cells in Graves' hyperthyroidism and ophthalmopathy. Amplification of TCR beta CDR3 regions used RNA as the template. A first-round RT-PCR of the TCR CDR3 used the HTBI primer set. TCRdb reprocessed the multiplex PCR reads with MiXCR, giving one entry per CDR3 protein. The repertoire holds fewer than 200,000 distinct CDR3 sequences, with 9.4% as singletons. This clonotype appeared many times. What it recognizes is unknown. The sample, blood from the first hyperthyroidism diagnosis, precedes any ophthalmopathy symptoms. 10 ml of fresh peripheral blood supplied the PBMCs. The study's findings and limits: Blood also contained most expanded thyroid clonotypes above 0.001. The model foresaw ophthalmopathy a median around 6 months prior to onset.

This CDR3 has 13 amino acids. V dropped 5 bases and J dropped 0 bases, with 11 bases sitting between them. Per the germline V gene, CDR1 is DFQATT and CDR2 is SNEGSKA (reference sequence). This rearrangement joins TRBV20-1 to TRBJ2-7, with D perhaps matching TRBD1 or TRBD2 (5 bases each). Sequenced sample: blood. This clonotype was obtained from a young woman with Graves' hyperthyroidism that later progressed to Graves' ophthalmopathy. This CDR3 reads CSALPGSSYEQYF. For the CDR3, the DNA is TGCAGTGCTCTCCCAGGGAGCTCCTACGAGCAGTACTTC.